This T cell receptor beta chain was recorded in a study of siplizumab effects on memory and regulatory T cells. With respect to this clone: At the DNA level, this CDR3 is encoded by other sequences in the same sample as well.

Germline CDR1 and CDR2: MNHEY and SVGAGI. There are 14 residues in the CDR3. V lost 4 bases, J lost 5 bases, and 14 bases lay in between. The repertoire was sequenced with immunoSEQ multiplex PCR; TCRdb's copy has only in-frame clones and lacks some. Of more than 95,000 clones listed, over 90% were seen once; the top ten hold approximately 0.62%. Input material: Tregs sorted from blood. The rearrangement joins TRBV6-5 to TRBJ2-5; D perhaps matches TRBD1 (5 bases). The clonotype was recovered from a human donor in good health. This CDR3 is CASSFSRVSETQYF. For the CDR3, the DNA is TGTGCCAGCAGTTTCAGCAGGGTTTCCGAGACCCAGTACTTC.